This entry features one T cell receptor (beta chain) sequence. Its specificity is not known. This sample is part of a study of cytomegalovirus exposure and HLA in healthy donors. The PCR was carried out with 60 Vbeta primers and 13 Jbeta primers. Sequenced by immunoSEQ multiplex PCR; TCRdb stores in-frame clones only, minus some. The data show 180,000 or so clones, with 75% to 85% seen just once and around 1.5% held by the top ten. Study observations and caveats: Later analysis suggested links between common viral pathogens and several top significant clusters. Cytomegalovirus association was listed for 150 to 200 TCR beta chains. The classifier was said to identify cytomegalovirus status with high specificity and sensitivity. HLA alleles showed associations with 15,000 to 20,000 TCR beta sequences in a later analysis, at a 0.05 false discovery rate.

Per germline, CDR1 SGHAT and CDR2 FQDESV (reference sequence). Trimming removed 4 bases from V and 6 bases from J; junction bases left unmatched: 6. The length of the CDR3 is 15 residues. The source material was PBMCs. The receptor's source is a man aged 18 to 29 in good health and CMV-seronegative. V is TRBV11-1 and J is TRBJ2-2; TRBD1 aligns across 9 bases. The CDR3 loop reads CASSWKGQGAGELFF. The CDR3 nucleotides are TGTGCCAGCAGCTGGAAGGGACAGGGTGCCGGGGAGCTGTTTTTT.